Listed here is a single T cell receptor beta chain. Described time point: 2014-2015 season, pre-vaccination. Repertoires were generated with immunoSEQ multiplex PCR, while TCRdb's copy carries only in-frame clones and drops some. The sample consists of about 2,500 clones, more than 85% of them appearing once. The data are from a study of follicular helper T cells after annual influenza vaccination. The V end was cut by 4 bases, the J end by 2 bases, with 13 bases between. The CDR3 has 16 amino acids. The germline V gene has CDR1 SGHRS and CDR2 YFSETQ. The receptor comes from an adult who received the influenza vaccine. This sample comprised CXCR5+ CD38+ circulating T follicular helper cells from blood, obtained on the day of influenza vaccination. Subset described: circulating Tfh, non-naive CD4+CXCR5+PD-1+ (ICOS+CD38+ or ICOS-CD38-). The chain links TRBV5-1 to TRBJ2-6; TRBD1 is a possible D gene (6 bases). CDR3: CASSVSTGTGANVLTF. The CDR3 DNA is TGCGCCAGCAGCGTATCCACAGGGACTGGGGCCAACGTCCTGACTTTC.